The 16 T cell receptor beta chains below come from one sample, sequenced in a study of blood T cell repertoires in COVID-19. The data were produced by immunoSEQ multiplex PCR, yet TCRdb's version contains in-frame clones alone and is incomplete. Of around 290,000 clones in the sample, roughly 91% are singletons; the top ten hold 2% to 2.5%. Sequenced sample: PBMCs or T cells enriched from blood (not recorded which). These receptors were collected from a woman in her sixties in a cohort exposed to, infected with or recovered from COVID-19 (not recorded which).

The rearrangement joins TRBV2 to TRBJ1-5, with 7 bases aligning to TRBD1. Germline V gene sequence: CDR1 SNHLY, CDR2 FYNNEI. This CDR3 comprises 14 residues. V trimming: 7 bases; J trimming: 2 bases; junction bases outside the gene matches: 5. The CDR3 region has the DNA TGTGCCAGCATAATCGACAGGGGCAATCAGCCCCAGCATTTT. It encodes CASIIDRGNQPQHF. Combining the CDR3 with reference TRBV2 and TRBJ1-5 gives the whole variable domain EPEVTQTPSHQVTQMGQEVILRCVPISNHLYFYWYRQILGQKVEFLVSFYNNEISEKSEIFDDQFSVERPDGSNFTLKIRSTKLEDSAMYFCASIIDRGNQPQHFGDGTRLSIL.

This clone is a singleton in its sample. The CDR3 loop reads CASSSISVSSYNEQFF. In DNA, the CDR3 is TGCGCCAGCAGCTCCATTAGCGTGAGCTCCTACAATGAGCAGTTCTTC. The chain is built from TRBV5-1 and TRBJ2-1; D is possibly TRBD2 (5 bases). V shed 3 bases and J shed 0 bases, with 13 bases lying between them. Per germline, CDR1 SGHRS and CDR2 YFSETQ. This CDR3 contains 16 residues.

The chain employs TRBV7-2 and TRBJ2-5; 9 bases are a match to TRBD1. Germline V gene lookup returns CDR1 SGHTA and CDR2 FQGNSA. This CDR3 is built from 15 residues. V lost 5 bases and J lost 4; bases outside the gene matches: 8. The CDR3 spells CASSPDRGRSETQYF. CDR3 in DNA: TGTGCCAGCAGCCCTGACAGGGGGAGGTCAGAGACCCAGTACTTC.

The chain is built from TRBV18 and TRBJ2-7; D unresolved. V lost 2 bases and J lost 3, with 11 bases in between. The CDR3 has 14 residues. CDR1 and CDR2 (germline): KGHSH, LQKENI. CDR3: CASSPVFGDYEQYF. The CDR3, as DNA: TGTGCCAGCTCACCAGTTTTCGGAGACTACGAGCAGTACTTC.

The chain links TRBV7-8 to TRBJ2-7; TRBD1 aligns across 8 bases. V trimming: 4 bases; J trimming: 3 bases; junction bases outside the gene matches: 5. This CDR3 has 14 amino acids. Germline CDR1 reads SGHVS; CDR2 reads FQNEAQ. CDR3 in amino acids: CASSSQGVVYEQYF. CDR3 nucleotides: TGTGCCAGCAGCTCACAGGGGGTGGTCTACGAGCAGTACTTC.

The rearrangement uses TRBV25-1 and TRBJ1-2; no clear D gene. This CDR3 comprises 13 residues. V was shortened by 2 bases and J by 5 bases, with 9 bases between the two germline ends. In germline, CDR1 is MGHDK, CDR2 SYGVNS. CDR3 region: CASSEHGKYGYTF. The CDR3 DNA reads as TGTGCCAGCAGTGAACACGGGAAATATGGCTACACCTTC.

J is TRBJ2-7 and V is TRBV6-6; 7 positions match TRBD1. The junction had 4 bases not matched to a gene; V was cut back by 3 bases and J by 2 bases. CDR3 length equals 14 residues. Per germline, CDR1 MNHNY and CDR2 SVGAGI (reference sequence). CDR3 in amino acids: CASSYRDRPYEQYF. The CDR3 nucleotides read TGTGCCAGCAGTTATAGGGACAGACCCTACGAGCAGTACTTC.

The chain joins TRBV30 to TRBJ2-4; D is uncertain. V lost 3 bases and J lost 0, with 9 bases in between. Germline CDR1 reads GTSNPN; CDR2 reads SVGIG (reference sequence). The CDR3 is made up of 14 amino acids. CDR3 bases: TGTGCCTGGAGCCTTGGCCTAGCCAAAAACATTCAGTACTTC. This codes for CAWSLGLAKNIQYF.

This clone was observed a single time. This chain links TRBV6-6 with TRBJ2-1, with 8 bases lining up with TRBD1. The V segment lost 6 bases and the J segment 1 base; nucleotides outside the gene matches: 5. The CDR3 contains 15 residues. Germline-derived CDR1 and CDR2 are MNHNY and SVGAGI (reference sequence). This CDR3 is CASRKQGGSYNEQFF. As DNA, the CDR3 is TGTGCCAGCAGGAAACAGGGGGGTTCCTACAATGAGCAGTTCTTC.

The gene calls are TRBV29-1 and TRBJ1-1; D remains ambiguous. The germline V and J ends were trimmed by 7 bases and 1 base, with 10 bases remaining between them. The CDR3 is 12 residues long. Germline values: CDR1 SQVTM, CDR2 ANQGSEA. The CDR3 DNA follows: TGCAGCGGAGGCATGGCGAACACTGAAGCTTTCTTT. It yields the protein CSGGMANTEAFF. Looking up the rest from reference TRBV29-1 and TRBJ1-1 gives the full variable domain: SAVISQKPSRDICQRGTSLTIQCQVDSQVTMMFWYRQQPGQSLTLIATANQGSEATYESGFVIDKFPISRPNLTFSTLTVSNMSPEDSSIYLCSGGMANTEAFFGQGTRLTVV.

This chain uses TRBV7-9 with TRBJ1-2, with D uncertain. Between the trimmed V and J ends, which lost 3 bases and 4 bases, there was a span of 9 bases. The CDR3 sequence is 13 residues long. Germline loops: CDR1 SEHNR, CDR2 FQNEAQ (reference sequence). The CDR3 region has the DNA TGTGCCAGCAGCTTGGGAGCTGGCTATGGCTACACCTTC. Amino acid sequence: CASSLGAGYGYTF. Together with reference TRBV7-9 and TRBJ1-2, the CDR3 gives the full variable domain: DTGVSQNPRHKITKRGQNVTFRCDPISEHNRLYWYRQTLGQGPEFLTYFQNEAQLEKSRLLSDRFSAERPKGSFSTLEIQRTEQGDSAMYLCASSLGAGYGYTFGSGTRLTVV.

This chain uses TRBV7-2 with TRBJ2-1, with a weak D call TRBD1 (5 bases). Between the trimmed V and J ends, which lost 6 bases and 6 bases, there was a span of 18 bases. CDR1 is SGHTA, CDR2 FQGNSA, per germline. This CDR3 spans 15 amino acids. In DNA form, the CDR3 reads TGTGCCAGCAGACAGGTGGATGGTACCGCCAATGAGCAGTTCTTC. It yields the protein CASRQVDGTANEQFF.

The J gene is TRBJ1-5, the V gene TRBV19; tentative D call: TRBD1 (5 bases). The CDR3 runs to 16 residues. Trimming took off 3 bases at V and 1 base at J, with 13 bases between the two ends. CDR1 and CDR2 (germline): LNHDA, SQIVND (reference sequence). The DNA for the CDR3 is TGTGCCAGTAGTATCCCGGGACTAGGGAGCAATCAGCCCCAGCATTTT. This encodes CASSIPGLGSNQPQHF. The full variable domain, in which reference TRBV19 and TRBJ1-5 provide the parts outside the CDR3, is DGGITQSPKYLFRKEGQNVTLSCEQNLNHDAMYWYRQDPGQGLRLIYYSQIVNDFQKGDIAEGYSVSREKKESFPLTVTSAQKNPTAFYLCASSIPGLGSNQPQHFGDGTRLSIL.

J is TRBJ2-5 and V is TRBV18, with D perhaps TRBD2 (6 bases). V was clipped by 3 bases and J by 5 bases, with 10 bases between them. Germline CDR1 reads KGHSH; CDR2 reads LQKENI. This CDR3 is 13 amino acids long. DNA for the CDR3: TGTGCCAGCTCACCTGTCCGGGAGGAGACCCAGTACTTC. Encoded protein: CASSPVREETQYF.

V and J are TRBV5-6 and TRBJ2-3; 11 bases align to TRBD2. After removal of 6 bases from V and 4 bases from J, the junction contained 19 bases not matched to a gene. CDR3 length equals 19 residues. CDR1 is SGHDT, CDR2 YYEEEE, per germline. The CDR3 DNA reads TGTGCCAGCACCAAAGACCGAGTAGCGGGAGGGAAGGCCCCAGATACGCAGTATTTT. Translating it yields CASTKDRVAGGKAPDTQYF.

This chain connects TRBV18 to TRBJ1-2; TRBD1 aligns across 10 bases. The V segment lost 5 bases and the J segment 3 bases; nucleotides outside the gene matches: 9. Germline V CDR1 and CDR2: KGHSH, LQKENI. This CDR3 is 16 amino acids long. The CDR3 nucleotides are TGTGCCAGCTCATCTACCGGGACAGGGGTCGACTATGGCTACACCTTC. Protein sequence: CASSSTGTGVDYGYTF.